This TCR beta chain was profiled in a study of cytomegalovirus exposure and HLA in healthy donors. Primers for the PCR totalled 60 Vbeta and 13 Jbeta. TCRdb's copy holds only in-frame clones and misses some; the assay was immunoSEQ multiplex PCR. The sample consists of 75,000 to 95,000 clones, 85% to 90% of them appearing once. Trimming took 4 bases from V and 4 from J, leaving 13 bases between them. This CDR3 contains 14 residues. The germline gives CDR1 LGHNA, CDR2 YSLEER. Sequenced: PBMCs. The chain employs TRBV4-3 and TRBJ1-2, with a possible D match to TRBD1 (6 bases). This clonotype was obtained from a man younger than 30 in good health and CMV-seronegative. The CDR3 spells CASSPGQFGYGYTF. CDR3 nucleotide sequence: TGCGCCAGCAGCCCCGGACAGTTTGGCTATGGCTACACCTTC.